Below, 28 T cell receptor beta chains from the same sample are listed, as sequenced in a study of shared clonotypes between healthy human individuals. Produced via immunoSEQ multiplex PCR; TCRdb's table is partial and in-frame only. The sample shows fewer than 200,000 clones, about 66% of them seen only once. Sequencing was done on a sample of memory CD4+ T cells sorted from blood. Subset specified: CD45RA-negative fraction. These receptors all stem from a man aged 25-40 years in good health.

This sequence joins TRBV1 and TRBJ2-5. TRBV1 is a documented pseudogene. The CDR3 is 17 residues long. This CDR3 reads CTSSQPWGASGKETQYF. CDR3 DNA: TGCACCAGCAGCCAGCCCTGGGGGGCGAGCGGAAAAGAGACCCAGTACTTC.

The sample holds a few counts of this clone. The chain joins TRBV5-6 to TRBJ1-1; 9 positions agree with TRBD1. The CDR3 is made up of 14 amino acids. With V trimmed by 4 bases and J by 8 bases, 9 bases remained unmatched. Germline V gives CDR1 SGHDT, CDR2 YYEEEE. CDR3 loop: CASSPGTGPSEAFF. The CDR3 DNA reads as TGTGCCAGCAGCCCCGGGACAGGGCCTTCCGAAGCTTTCTTT.

This chain uses TRBV15 with TRBJ2-3; D is perhaps TRBD2 (5 bases). The CDR3 extends over 13 amino acids. In germline, CDR1 is LNHNV, CDR2 YYDKDF (reference sequence). V lost 5 bases and J 2 bases, leaving 8 bases between the germline ends. The CDR3: CATSPGDTDTQYF. Here the CDR3 DNA reads TGTGCCACCAGCCCCGGGGACACAGATACGCAGTATTTT. The full variable domain, in which reference TRBV15 and TRBJ2-3 provide the parts outside the CDR3, is DAMVIQNPRYQVTQFGKPVTLSCSQTLNHNVMYWYQQKSSQAPKLLFHYYDKDFNNEADTPDNFQSRRPNTSFCFLDIRSPGLGDTAMYLCATSPGDTDTQYFGPGTRLTVL.

The V gene is TRBV4-1, the J gene TRBJ2-5, with 9 nucleotides matching TRBD1. The V gene end was trimmed by 2 bases and the J gene end by 2 bases; junction bases not matched to a gene: 9. Germline assignment: CDR1 MGHRA and CDR2 YSYEKL. CDR3 length equals 17 residues. CDR3 bases: TGCGCCAGCAGCCAAATGGGACAGGGAAGTATGCAAGAGACCCAGTACTTC. This translates into CASSQMGQGSMQETQYF.

The sample holds a few counts of this clone. The gene calls are TRBV7-8 and TRBJ2-1; possibly TRBD2 for D (5 bases). CDR3 length: 15 amino acids. V gave up 0 bases and J gave up 3 bases, with 9 bases separating them. Germline V CDR1 and CDR2: SGHVS, FQNEAQ. The CDR3 loop reads CASSLAPGLYNEQFF. The CDR3 DNA reads TGTGCCAGCAGCTTAGCCCCCGGACTCTACAATGAGCAGTTCTTC.

This clone occurred a few times. V is TRBV5-1 and J is TRBJ1-2, with D unclear. V shed 4 bases and J shed 2 bases, with 9 bases lying between them. Germline CDR1 reads SGHRS; CDR2 reads YFSETQ. CDR3 length equals 13 residues. The CDR3 region has the DNA TGCGCCAGCAGCCCGGACGGGAACTATGGCTACACCTTC. Protein product: CASSPDGNYGYTF. Based on the CDR3 plus reference TRBV5-1 and TRBJ1-2, the full variable domain is KAGVTQTPRYLIKTRGQQVTLSCSPISGHRSVSWYQQTPGQGLQFLFEYFSETQRNKGNFPGRFSGRQFSNSRSEMNVSTLELGDSALYLCASSPDGNYGYTFGSGTRLTVV.

The rearrangement links TRBV10-3 to TRBJ2-3; 11 nucleotides align to TRBD1. J was trimmed by 3 bases and V by 3 bases; bases with no gene match: 8. This CDR3 region has 17 residues. CDR1 is ENHRY and CDR2 is SYGVKD in the germline V gene. CDR3 in DNA: TGTGCCATCAGTGACACTCCGGGACAGGGGGGTACAGATACGCAGTATTTT. This codes for CAISDTPGQGGTDTQYF.

The genes are TRBV9 and TRBJ2-3, with a possible D match to TRBD1 (6 bases). The CDR3 runs 15 residues. The germline gives CDR1 SGDLS, CDR2 YYNGEE. The ends were cut back, 3 bases at V and 2 bases at J, with 13 bases in the middle. CDR3 DNA sequence: TGTGCCAGCAGCGCAAGGACAGCGGTCACAGATACGCAGTATTTT. It specifies CASSARTAVTDTQYF.

This clone has just one count. This chain joins TRBV9 and TRBJ2-1, with D possibly TRBD1 on 5 matching bases. There are 16 residues in the CDR3. Germline CDR1 reads SGDLS; CDR2 reads YYNGEE. Between the trimmed V and J ends, which lost 2 bases and 0 bases, there was a span of 12 bases. CDR3: CASSVQGLSSYNEQFF. CDR3 sequence (DNA): TGTGCCAGCAGCGTCCAGGGCCTCAGCTCCTACAATGAGCAGTTCTTC.

This clone was counted once. This chain connects TRBV11-2 to TRBJ2-7; D is ambiguous. Germline CDR1 is SGHAT and CDR2 is FQNNGV. V was pared by 4 bases and J by 4 bases, with 14 bases between. The CDR3 is made up of 14 amino acids. CDR3 coding DNA: TGTGCCAGCAGCTCAAACAGTTTGGTATACGAGCAGTACTTC. It yields the protein CASSSNSLVYEQYF. The full variable domain, its missing parts supplied by reference TRBV11-2 and TRBJ2-7, is EAGVAQSPRYKIIEKRQSVAFWCNPISGHATLYWYQQILGQGPKLLIQFQNNGVVDDSQLPKDRFSAERLKGVDSTLKIQPAKLEDSAVYLCASSSNSLVYEQYFGPGTRLTVT.

The rearrangement links TRBV28 to TRBJ1-5, with 9 nucleotides matching TRBD1. From germline, CDR1 is MDHEN and CDR2 SYDVKM. CDR3 length equals 13 residues. The V and J ends lost 8 bases and 7 bases, in that order; junction bases with no gene match: 6. The CDR3 DNA follows: TGTGCCAGCTTGGGACAGGGCGACCAGCCCCAGCATTTT. It specifies CASLGQGDQPQHF. Full variable domain (missing parts from reference TRBV28 and TRBJ1-5): DVKVTQSSRYLVKRTGEKVFLECVQDMDHENMFWYRQDPGLGLRLIYFSYDVKMKEKGDIPEGYSVSREKKERFSLILESASTNQTSMYLCASLGQGDQPQHFGDGTRLSIL.

On this clone: This sequence may be a read error, since a much larger clone differs from it by one base. CDR3 loop: CASSLDQETQYF. The CDR3 DNA reads as TGTGCCAGCAGCTTGGACCAAGAGACCCAGTACTTC. The chain recombines TRBV7-2 with TRBJ2-5; no definite D call. V lost 3 bases, J lost 0 bases, and 2 bases lay in between. This CDR3 spans 12 amino acids. The germline V gene has CDR1 SGHTA and CDR2 FQGNSA. Based on the CDR3 plus reference TRBV7-2 and TRBJ2-5, the full variable domain is GAGVSQSPSNKVTEKGKDVELRCDPISGHTALYWYRQSLGQGLEFLIYFQGNSAPDKSGLPSDRFSAERTGGSVSTLTIQRTQQEDSAVYLCASSLDQETQYFGPGTRLLVL.

The sample holds a few counts of this clone. V gene TRBV2 combines with J gene TRBJ1-2, with D uncertain. V lost 5 bases, J lost 3 bases, and 7 bases lay in between. Germline V gene sequence: CDR1 SNHLY, CDR2 FYNNEI. The CDR3 loop spans 12 amino acids. CDR3 region: CASSSRDYGYTF. For the CDR3, the DNA is TGTGCCAGCAGTTCGAGGGACTATGGCTACACCTTC. Based on the CDR3 plus reference TRBV2 and TRBJ1-2, the full variable domain is EPEVTQTPSHQVTQMGQEVILRCVPISNHLYFYWYRQILGQKVEFLVSFYNNEISEKSEIFDDQFSVERPDGSNFTLKIRSTKLEDSAMYFCASSSRDYGYTFGSGTRLTVV.

The sample holds a few counts of this clone. The chain carries TRBV5-1 and TRBJ1-2; no reliable D call. Deletions cut 7 bases from V and 5 bases from J, with 18 bases between. CDR1 and CDR2 from the germline V gene are SGHRS and YFSETQ. The CDR3 covers 14 residues. CDR3 amino acids: CASSPSRAHYGYTF. CDR3 bases: TGCGCCAGCTCCCCCTCGAGAGCGCATTATGGCTACACCTTC.

V usage is TRBV21-1 and J usage is TRBJ1-4. TRBV21-1 is reported as a pseudogene. The CDR3 is 14 amino acids. The CDR3 sequence is CASSKQRPWEKLFF. The CDR3 DNA follows: TGTGCCAGCAGCAAACAGAGGCCTTGGGAAAAACTGTTTTTT.

The V gene is TRBV2, the J gene TRBJ2-7; possibly TRBD1 or TRBD2 for D (5 bases each). V was clipped by 2 bases and J by 6 bases, with 14 bases between them. CDR1 SNHLY and CDR2 FYNNEI come from the germline V gene. The CDR3 sequence is 14 residues long. The CDR3 nucleotides read TGTGCCAGCAGTGAAAACCAGGGACCACGCGAGCAGTACTTC. This translates into CASSENQGPREQYF. The full variable domain, rest sourced from reference TRBV2 and TRBJ2-7, is EPEVTQTPSHQVTQMGQEVILRCVPISNHLYFYWYRQILGQKVEFLVSFYNNEISEKSEIFDDQFSVERPDGSNFTLKIRSTKLEDSAMYFCASSENQGPREQYFGPGTRLTVT.

This chain uses TRBV5-4 with TRBJ2-3, with a weak D call TRBD2 (6 bases). Trimming pared 0 bases from V and 5 bases from J, leaving 19 bases between. From germline, CDR1 is SGHNT and CDR2 YYREEE (reference sequence). The length of the CDR3 is 17 residues. CDR3 bases: TGTGCCAGCAGCTTGGGGCCTCCCGGAGTGGGGGGAGATACGCAGTATTTT. Amino acid sequence: CASSLGPPGVGGDTQYF.

This chain uses TRBV4-3 with TRBJ2-4; TRBD2 agrees at 7 bases. CDR1 is LGHNA and CDR2 is YSLEER in the germline V gene. CDR3 size: 17 residues. J gave up 4 bases and V 0 bases, and 9 bases lay outside the gene matches. CDR3 loop: CASSQERLGDYKNIQYF. In DNA, the CDR3 is TGCGCCAGCAGCCAAGAACGGTTAGGGGACTATAAAAACATTCAGTACTTC.

This clone was found a few times. The chain combines TRBV30 with TRBJ2-3; D possibly corresponds to TRBD2 (6 bases). This CDR3 has 14 amino acids. Germline V gene data show CDR1 as GTSNPN and CDR2 as SVGIG (reference sequence). V shed 5 bases and J shed 0 bases, with 12 bases lying between them. The CDR3 spells CAWRRGMSTDTQYF. DNA for the CDR3: TGTGCCTGGCGTCGCGGGATGAGCACAGATACGCAGTATTTT.

The gene calls are TRBV9 and TRBJ2-7; TRBD1 might be the D (5 bases). The CDR3 totals 16 residues. The V end was cut by 0 bases, the J end by 2 bases, with 15 bases between. Germline-derived CDR1 and CDR2 are SGDLS and YYNGEE. The CDR3 DNA reads TGTGCCAGCAGCGTAGGTCGTCAGGGTCCCGCCTACGAGCAGTACTTC. This translates into CASSVGRQGPAYEQYF.

The sample holds a few counts of this clone. V usage is TRBV6-6 and J usage is TRBJ2-7; D is perhaps TRBD2 (5 bases). The CDR3 covers 15 residues. Germline assignment: CDR1 MNHNY and CDR2 SVGAGI (reference sequence). The germline V and J ends were trimmed by 0 bases and 6 bases, with 15 bases remaining between them. The CDR3 region is CASSYSAGNLPEQYF. The DNA for the CDR3 is TGTGCCAGCAGTTACTCGGCGGGCAACCTACCCGAGCAGTACTTC.

The V and J genes are TRBV4-1 and TRBJ2-7; D is uncertain. V lost 4 bases and J lost 2, with 15 bases in between. Germline V gene sequence: CDR1 MGHRA, CDR2 YSYEKL. The CDR3 loop spans 15 amino acids. The CDR3 DNA reads as TGCGCCAGCAGCCGAGAAAAGGGCGGCCCCTACGAGCAGTACTTC. This sequence encodes CASSREKGGPYEQYF.

This clone was seen only once. The V and J genes are TRBV7-9 and TRBJ2-5, with TRBD2 matching over 7 bases. The CDR3 sequence is 14 residues long. Germline-derived CDR1 and CDR2 are SEHNR and FQNEAQ (reference sequence). V lost 6 bases, J lost 5 bases, and 9 bases stayed unmatched. DNA of the CDR3: TGTGCCAGCAGTACCGAGCGGGGAAGGGAGACCCAGTACTTC. It yields the protein CASSTERGRETQYF.

The genes are TRBV6-5 and TRBJ1-1, with D maybe TRBD1 (5 bases). V was shortened by 2 bases and J by 1 base, with 5 bases between the two germline ends. There are 13 residues in the CDR3. Per germline, CDR1 MNHEY and CDR2 SVGAGI. As DNA, the CDR3 is TGTGCCAGCAGTTACGGGGGGAACACTGAAGCTTTCTTT. Amino acids: CASSYGGNTEAFF.

The chain joins TRBV18 to TRBJ2-6, with 7 bases lining up with TRBD1. The V segment lost 3 bases and the J segment 2 bases; nucleotides outside the gene matches: 10. The germline gives CDR1 KGHSH, CDR2 LQKENI. The CDR3 is 18 amino acids. CDR3 residues: CASSPTPPTGAGANVLTF. The CDR3 DNA sequence: TGTGCCAGCTCACCCACTCCCCCTACAGGGGCTGGGGCCAACGTCCTGACTTTC.

The chain combines TRBV18 with TRBJ2-1; 10 positions match TRBD1. Trimming cost V 3 bases and J 0 bases; bases outside gene matches: 2. The length of the CDR3 is 16 residues. Per the germline V gene, CDR1 is KGHSH and CDR2 is LQKENI. The CDR3 spells CASSPGQGGSYNEQFF. CDR3 nucleotide sequence: TGTGCCAGCTCACCTGGACAGGGGGGCTCCTACAATGAGCAGTTCTTC.

This clone was seen ten or more times. The rearrangement joins TRBV2 to TRBJ1-4, with 7 bases identical to TRBD1. The trim removed 5 bases at V and 11 bases at J, leaving 11 bases unmatched. CDR1 and CDR2 from the germline V gene are SNHLY and FYNNEI. The CDR3 extends over 14 amino acids. CDR3 residues: CASSTDPHRGKLFF. DNA of the CDR3: TGTGCCAGCAGTACCGACCCCCACAGGGGCAAACTGTTTTTT. The full variable domain, rest sourced from reference TRBV2 and TRBJ1-4, is EPEVTQTPSHQVTQMGQEVILRCVPISNHLYFYWYRQILGQKVEFLVSFYNNEISEKSEIFDDQFSVERPDGSNFTLKIRSTKLEDSAMYFCASSTDPHRGKLFFGSGTQLSVL.

The chain uses TRBV4-3 and TRBJ2-7; 7 bases match TRBD1. V lost 4 bases to trimming and J lost 0 bases; unmatched junction nucleotides: 3. The CDR3 covers 14 residues. Per the germline V gene, CDR1 is LGHNA and CDR2 is YSLEER. The CDR3 loop reads CASSPDRVSYEQYF. CDR3 sequence (DNA): TGCGCCAGCAGCCCAGACAGGGTCTCCTACGAGCAGTACTTC.